This T cell receptor beta chain stems from a study of regulatory T cells in long-lasting Graves disease. The CDR3 sequence is 15 residues long. After removal of 6 bases from V and 1 base from J, the junction contained 3 bases not matched to a gene. On this clonotype itself: A single base separates this from a much larger clone, so it may be a read error. Lacking the conserved final phenylalanine or tryptophan, this CDR3 likely reflects a read error.

In building TCR beta libraries, iRepertoire HTBI primers were used together with Arm-PCR of CDR3 regions. TCRdb re-called the multiplex PCR reads through MiXCR, storing one row per CDR3 protein. This table has fewer than 550,000 distinct CDR3 sequences, 20% to 25% appearing once. Described time point: persistent/refractory GD, antithyroid drugs over 5 years with positive TRAb. Researchers made the TCR library from RNA that was extracted from PBMCs. The sample consisted of peripheral blood mononuclear cells (PBMCs), taken when the disease was refractory, from a patient treated with antithyroid drugs. The genes are TRBV12-3 or TRBV12-4 and TRBJ1-5, with 10 bases matching TRBD1. This TCR came from a female donor with Graves disease. The CDR3 spells CASSRDRGSNQPQHS. The CDR3 bases are TGTGCCAGCAGCCGGGACAGGGGCAGCAATCAGCCCCAGCATTCT.